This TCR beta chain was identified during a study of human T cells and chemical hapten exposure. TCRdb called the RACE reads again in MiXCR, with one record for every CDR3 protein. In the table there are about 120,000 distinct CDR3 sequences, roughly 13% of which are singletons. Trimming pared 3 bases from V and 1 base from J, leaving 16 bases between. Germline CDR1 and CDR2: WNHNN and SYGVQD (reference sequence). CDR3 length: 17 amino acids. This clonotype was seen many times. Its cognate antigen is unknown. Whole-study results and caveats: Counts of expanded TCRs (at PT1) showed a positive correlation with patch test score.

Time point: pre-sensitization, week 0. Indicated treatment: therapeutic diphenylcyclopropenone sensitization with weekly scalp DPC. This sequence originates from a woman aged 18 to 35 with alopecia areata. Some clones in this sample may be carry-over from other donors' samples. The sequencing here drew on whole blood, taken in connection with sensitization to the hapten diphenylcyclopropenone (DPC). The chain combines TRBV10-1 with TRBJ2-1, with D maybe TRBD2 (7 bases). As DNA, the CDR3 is TGCGCCAGCAGTGACGTCGGGGGGCGAGGGTCCTACAATGAGCAGTTCTTC. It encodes CASSDVGGRGSYNEQFF.